This T cell receptor beta chain is from a study of technical replicates of blood from a handful of donors. V dropped 6 bases and J dropped 4 bases, with 12 bases sitting between them. There are 14 residues in the CDR3. Germline V gene data show CDR1 as SNHLY and CDR2 as FYNNEI. Produced via immunoSEQ multiplex PCR; TCRdb's table is partial and in-frame only. The sample lists 50,000 to 65,000 clones, 85% to 95% occurring once. The chain combines TRBV2 with TRBJ2-2; possibly TRBD2 for D (5 bases). The origin of this receptor is a human donor in good health. Some clones in this sample may be carry-over from other donors' samples. Sample: PBMCs. The DNA of the CDR3 is TGTGCCAGCAGGTCCGTTGGAGGCACCGGGGAGCTGTTTTTT. It specifies CASRSVGGTGELFF.